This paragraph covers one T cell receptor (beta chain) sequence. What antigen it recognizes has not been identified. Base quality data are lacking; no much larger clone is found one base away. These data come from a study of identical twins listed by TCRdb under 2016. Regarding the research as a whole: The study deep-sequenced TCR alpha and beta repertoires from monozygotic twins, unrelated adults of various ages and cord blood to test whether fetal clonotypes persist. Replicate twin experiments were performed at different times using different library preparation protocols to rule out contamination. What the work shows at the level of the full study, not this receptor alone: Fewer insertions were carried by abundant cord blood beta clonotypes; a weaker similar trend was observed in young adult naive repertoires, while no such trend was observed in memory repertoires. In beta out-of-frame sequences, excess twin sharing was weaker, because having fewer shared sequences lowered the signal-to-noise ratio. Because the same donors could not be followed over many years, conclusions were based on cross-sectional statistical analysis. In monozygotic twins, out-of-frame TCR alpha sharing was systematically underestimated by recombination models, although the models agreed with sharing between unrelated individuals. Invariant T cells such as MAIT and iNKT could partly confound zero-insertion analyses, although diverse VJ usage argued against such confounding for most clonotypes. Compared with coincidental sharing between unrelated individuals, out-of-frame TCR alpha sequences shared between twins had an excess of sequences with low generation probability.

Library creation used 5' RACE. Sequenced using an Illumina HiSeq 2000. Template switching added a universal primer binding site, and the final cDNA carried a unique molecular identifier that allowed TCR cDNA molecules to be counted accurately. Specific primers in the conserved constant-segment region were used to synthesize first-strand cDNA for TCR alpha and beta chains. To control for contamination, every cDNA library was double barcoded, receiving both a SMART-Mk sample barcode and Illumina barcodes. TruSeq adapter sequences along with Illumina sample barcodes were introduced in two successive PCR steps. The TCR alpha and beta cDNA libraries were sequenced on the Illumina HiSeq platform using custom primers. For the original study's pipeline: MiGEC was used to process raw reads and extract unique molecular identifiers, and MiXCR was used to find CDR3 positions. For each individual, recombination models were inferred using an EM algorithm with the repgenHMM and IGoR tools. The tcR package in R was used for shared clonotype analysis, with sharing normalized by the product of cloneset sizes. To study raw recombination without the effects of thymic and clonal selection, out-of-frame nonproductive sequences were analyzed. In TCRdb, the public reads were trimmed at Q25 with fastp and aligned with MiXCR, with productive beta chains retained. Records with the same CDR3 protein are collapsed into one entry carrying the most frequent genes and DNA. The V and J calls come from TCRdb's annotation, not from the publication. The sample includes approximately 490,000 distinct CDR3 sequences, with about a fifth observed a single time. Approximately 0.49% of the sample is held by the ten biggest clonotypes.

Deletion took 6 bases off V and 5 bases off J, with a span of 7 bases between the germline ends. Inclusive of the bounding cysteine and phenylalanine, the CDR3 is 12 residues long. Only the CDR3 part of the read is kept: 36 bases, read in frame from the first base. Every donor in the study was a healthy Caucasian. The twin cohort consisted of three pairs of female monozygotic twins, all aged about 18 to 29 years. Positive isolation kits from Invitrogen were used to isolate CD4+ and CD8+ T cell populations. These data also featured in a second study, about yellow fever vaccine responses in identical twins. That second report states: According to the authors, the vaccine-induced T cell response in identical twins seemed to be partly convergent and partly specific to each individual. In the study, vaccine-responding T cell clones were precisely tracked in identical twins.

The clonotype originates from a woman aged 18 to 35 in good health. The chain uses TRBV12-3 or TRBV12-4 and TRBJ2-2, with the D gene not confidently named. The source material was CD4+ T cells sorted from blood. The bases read TGTGCCAGCAGGGTGATAACCGGGGAGCTGTTTTTT. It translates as CASRVITGELFF.